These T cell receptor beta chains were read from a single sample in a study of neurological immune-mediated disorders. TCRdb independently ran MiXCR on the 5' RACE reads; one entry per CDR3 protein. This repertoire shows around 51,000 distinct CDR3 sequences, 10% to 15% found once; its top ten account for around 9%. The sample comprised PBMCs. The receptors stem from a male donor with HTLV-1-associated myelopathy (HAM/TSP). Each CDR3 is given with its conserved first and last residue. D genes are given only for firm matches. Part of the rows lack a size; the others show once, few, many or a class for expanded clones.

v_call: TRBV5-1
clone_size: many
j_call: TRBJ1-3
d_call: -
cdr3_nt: TGCGCCAGCAGCAAAAGGGGCTCTGGAAACACCATATATTTT
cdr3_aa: CASSKRGSGNTIYF

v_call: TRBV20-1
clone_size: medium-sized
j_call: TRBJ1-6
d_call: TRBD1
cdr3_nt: TGCAGTGCTGAGATTGGGACAGGGGGTAATTCACCCCTCCACTTT
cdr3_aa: CSAEIGTGGNSPLHF

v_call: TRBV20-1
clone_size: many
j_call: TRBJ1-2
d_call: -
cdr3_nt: TGCAGTGCTAGAGGGTTTCGGGCTAACTATGGCTACACCTTC
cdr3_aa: CSARGFRANYGYTF

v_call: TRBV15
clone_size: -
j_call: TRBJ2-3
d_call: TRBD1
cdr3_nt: TGTGCCACCAGCCCTGGACAGGGTACAGATACGCAGTATTTT
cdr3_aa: CATSPGQGTDTQYF

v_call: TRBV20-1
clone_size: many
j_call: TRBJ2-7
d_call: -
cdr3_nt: TGCAGTGCTAGAACAGGGTCGGCCGAGCAGTACTTC
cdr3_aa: CSARTGSAEQYF

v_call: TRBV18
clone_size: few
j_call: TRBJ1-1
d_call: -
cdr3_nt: TGTGCCAGCTCACCAATTTCTGGGACCATGAACACTGAAGCTTTCTTT
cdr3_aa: CASSPISGTMNTEAFF

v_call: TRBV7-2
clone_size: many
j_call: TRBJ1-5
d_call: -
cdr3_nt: TGTGCCAGCAGCCCCTTGTCGGACCGAGGTAGTGATCAGCCCCAGCATTTT
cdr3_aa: CASSPLSDRGSDQPQHF

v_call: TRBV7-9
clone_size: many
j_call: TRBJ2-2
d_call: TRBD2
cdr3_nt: TGTGCCAGCAGCCCCCTGGGGCTAGCGGCGAACACCGGGGAGCTGTTTTTT
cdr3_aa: CASSPLGLAANTGELFF

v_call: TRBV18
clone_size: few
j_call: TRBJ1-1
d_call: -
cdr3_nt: TGTGCCAGCTCTCCGAACTCAAACACTGAAGCTTTCTTT
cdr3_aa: CASSPNSNTEAFF

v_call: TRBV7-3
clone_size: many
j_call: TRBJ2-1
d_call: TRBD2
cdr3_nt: TGTGCCAGCAGCGCCCGACTAGCGGGGGAGAAAGATGAGCAGTTCTTC
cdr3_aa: CASSARLAGEKDEQFF

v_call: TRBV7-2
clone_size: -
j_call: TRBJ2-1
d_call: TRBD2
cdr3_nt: TGTGCCAGCAGGGGTGCGGGGGTCTACAATGAGCAGTTCTTC
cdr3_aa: CASRGAGVYNEQFF

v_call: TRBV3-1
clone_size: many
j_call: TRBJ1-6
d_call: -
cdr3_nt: TGTGCCAGCAGCCAAGGCCAACACAGGGATTCACCCCTCCACTTT
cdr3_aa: CASSQGQHRDSPLHF

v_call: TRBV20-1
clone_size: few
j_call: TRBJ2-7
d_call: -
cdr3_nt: TGCAGTGCTAGAAGGAGTGCCTACGAGCAGTACTTC
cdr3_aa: CSARRSAYEQYF

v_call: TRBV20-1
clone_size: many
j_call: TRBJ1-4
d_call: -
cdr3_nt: TGCAGTGCTACCTTGAACCCAACTAATGAAAAACTGTTTTTT
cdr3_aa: CSATLNPTNEKLFF

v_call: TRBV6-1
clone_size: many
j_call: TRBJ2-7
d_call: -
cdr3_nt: TGTGCCAGCAGTAACATTCCCTACGAGCAGTACTTC
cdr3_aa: CASSNIPYEQYF

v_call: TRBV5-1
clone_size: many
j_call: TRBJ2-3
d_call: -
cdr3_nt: TGCGCCAGCAGCTTGGAGGGGAATACGCAGTATTTT
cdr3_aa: CASSLEGNTQYF

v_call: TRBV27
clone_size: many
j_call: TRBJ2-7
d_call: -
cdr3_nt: TGTGCCAGCAGTTTGTCCCTTCATAGGGCCTACGAGCAGTACTTC
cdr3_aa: CASSLSLHRAYEQYF

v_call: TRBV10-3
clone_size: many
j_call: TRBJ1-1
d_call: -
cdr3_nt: TGTGCCATCAGTCTGAATCCCCCCGAGACTGAAGCTTTCTTT
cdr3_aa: CAISLNPPETEAFF

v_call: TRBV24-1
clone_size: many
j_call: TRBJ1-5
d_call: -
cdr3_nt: TGTGCCACCAGTGACCCTCGAGATGGGGGATATCAGCCCCAGCATTTT
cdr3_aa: CATSDPRDGGYQPQHF

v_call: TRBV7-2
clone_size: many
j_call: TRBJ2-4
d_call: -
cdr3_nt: TGTGCCAGCAGCCTCGGAGACATTCAGTACTTC
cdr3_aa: CASSLGDIQYF

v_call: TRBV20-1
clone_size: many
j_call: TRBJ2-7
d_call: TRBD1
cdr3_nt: TGCAGTGCTAGGCTCGACAGGGAATCTTTATTAGAGCAGTACTTC
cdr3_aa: CSARLDRESLLEQYF

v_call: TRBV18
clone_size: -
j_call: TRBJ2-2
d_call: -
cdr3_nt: TGTGCCAGCTCACCACCGGGGCGCTCCGGGGAGCTGTTTTTT
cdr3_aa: CASSPPGRSGELFF

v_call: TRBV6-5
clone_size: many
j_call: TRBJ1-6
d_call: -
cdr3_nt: TGTGCCAGCAAAGTTGGTGACCCATATAATTCACCCCTCCACTTT
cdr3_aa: CASKVGDPYNSPLHF

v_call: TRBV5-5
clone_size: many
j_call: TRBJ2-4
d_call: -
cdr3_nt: TGTGCCAGCAGCTTGGATCCAGAAGCCATAGCCAAAAACATTCAGTACTTC
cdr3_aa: CASSLDPEAIAKNIQYF

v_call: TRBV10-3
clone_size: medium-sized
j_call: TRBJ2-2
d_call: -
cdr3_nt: TGTGCCATCAGTGGTTGGAGGGCTCTAGTCGGGGAGCTGTTTTTT
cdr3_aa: CAISGWRALVGELFF

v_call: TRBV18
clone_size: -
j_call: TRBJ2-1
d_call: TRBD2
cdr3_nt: TGTGCCAGCTCACCACTTGGGCAGCGGGGGGCCTACAATGAGCAGTTCTTC
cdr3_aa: CASSPLGQRGAYNEQFF

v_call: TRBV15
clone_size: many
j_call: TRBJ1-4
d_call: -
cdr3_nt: TGTGCCACCAGTCTCGATGAAAAACTGTTTTTT
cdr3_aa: CATSLDEKLFF

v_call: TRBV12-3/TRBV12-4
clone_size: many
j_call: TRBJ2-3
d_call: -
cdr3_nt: TGTGCCAGCAGTACACCTCCGAGGGCGCAGTATTTT
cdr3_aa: CASSTPPRAQYF

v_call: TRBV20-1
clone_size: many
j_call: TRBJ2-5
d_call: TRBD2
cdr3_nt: TGCAGTGCTAGAGCAGCGGGGGCGAGGGAGACCCAGTACTTC
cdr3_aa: CSARAAGARETQYF

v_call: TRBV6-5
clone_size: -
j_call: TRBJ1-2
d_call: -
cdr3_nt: TGTGCCAGCAGTTTTACAGGGTACGATGGCTACACCTTC
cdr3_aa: CASSFTGYDGYTF

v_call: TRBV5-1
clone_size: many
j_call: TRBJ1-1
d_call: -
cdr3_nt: TGCGCCAGCAGCTTGGAACAGGGTGGCACTGAAGCTTTCTTT
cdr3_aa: CASSLEQGGTEAFF

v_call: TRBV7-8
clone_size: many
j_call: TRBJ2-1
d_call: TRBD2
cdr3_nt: TGTGCCAGCAGCCCGCCTAGCGGGGGGGCTAACAATGAGCAGTTCTTC
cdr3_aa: CASSPPSGGANNEQFF

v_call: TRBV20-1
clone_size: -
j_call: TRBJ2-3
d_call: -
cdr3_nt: TGCAGTGCTCCAAACTACGGGGGCACAGATACGCAGTATTTT
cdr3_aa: CSAPNYGGTDTQYF

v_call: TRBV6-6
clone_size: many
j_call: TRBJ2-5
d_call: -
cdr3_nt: TGTGCCAGCAGTTACTGGGTACAAGAGACCCAGTACTTC
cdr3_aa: CASSYWVQETQYF

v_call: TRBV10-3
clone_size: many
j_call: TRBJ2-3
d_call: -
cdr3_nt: TGTGCCATCGCGGCAGACCAAAGCACAGATACGCAGTATTTT
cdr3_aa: CAIAADQSTDTQYF

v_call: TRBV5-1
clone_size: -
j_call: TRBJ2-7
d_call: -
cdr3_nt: -
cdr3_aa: CASSIYLCSAKGRIYEQYF

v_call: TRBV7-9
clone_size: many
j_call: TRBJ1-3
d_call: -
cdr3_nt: TGTGCCAGCAGCCGTAGGTGGAACTCTGGAAACACCATATATTTT
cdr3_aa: CASSRRWNSGNTIYF

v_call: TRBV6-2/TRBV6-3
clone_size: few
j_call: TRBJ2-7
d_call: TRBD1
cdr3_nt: TGTGCCAGCAGTGGTGGGACAGTCTACGAGCAGTACTTC
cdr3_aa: CASSGGTVYEQYF

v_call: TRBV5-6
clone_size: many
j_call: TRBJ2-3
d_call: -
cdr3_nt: TGTGCCAGCAGCTTGATCCGGGGTGCAGATACGCAGTATTTT
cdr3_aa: CASSLIRGADTQYF

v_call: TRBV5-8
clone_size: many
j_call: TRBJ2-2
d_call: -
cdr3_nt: TGTGCCAGCAGCTTGGACTTCTTGAACACCGGGGAGCTGTTTTTT
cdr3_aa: CASSLDFLNTGELFF

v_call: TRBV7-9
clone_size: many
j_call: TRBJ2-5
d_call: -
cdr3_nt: TGTGCCAGCAGCCGGGGCCTACAAGAGACCCAGTACTTC
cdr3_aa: CASSRGLQETQYF

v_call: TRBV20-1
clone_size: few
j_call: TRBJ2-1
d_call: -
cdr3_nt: TGCAGTGCCCCGAAGGGGGGGCATCTCTACAATGAGCAGTTCTTC
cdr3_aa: CSAPKGGHLYNEQFF

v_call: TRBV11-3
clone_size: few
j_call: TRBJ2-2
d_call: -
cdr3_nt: TGTGCCAGCAGCCCCAGGGACTTCGCGAACACCGGGGAGCTGTTTTTT
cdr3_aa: CASSPRDFANTGELFF

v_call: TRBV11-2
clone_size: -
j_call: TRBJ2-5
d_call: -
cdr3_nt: TGTGCCAGCCTGGACCAAGAGACCCAGTACTTC
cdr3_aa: CASLDQETQYF

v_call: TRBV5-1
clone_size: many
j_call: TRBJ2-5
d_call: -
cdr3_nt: TGCGCCAGCAGCTTGTCCGTGGTTGGGGAGACCCAGTACTTC
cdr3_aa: CASSLSVVGETQYF

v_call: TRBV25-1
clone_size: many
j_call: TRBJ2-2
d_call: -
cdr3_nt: TGTGCCAGCAGGAGGATAGGTCACACCGGGGAGCTGTTTTTT
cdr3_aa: CASRRIGHTGELFF

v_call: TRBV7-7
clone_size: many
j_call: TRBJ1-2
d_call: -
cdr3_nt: TGTGCCAGCAGTCCGTTGGGGGATGGCTACACCTTC
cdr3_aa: CASSPLGDGYTF

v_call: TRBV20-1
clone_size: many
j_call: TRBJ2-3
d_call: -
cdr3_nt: TGCAGTGCTAGAACAGACATTCATACGCAGTATTTT
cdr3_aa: CSARTDIHTQYF

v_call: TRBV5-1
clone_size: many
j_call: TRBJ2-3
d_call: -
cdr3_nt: TGCGCCAGCAGCTCCGGGATACTCGAGGAGGATACGCAGTATTTT
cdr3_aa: CASSSGILEEDTQYF

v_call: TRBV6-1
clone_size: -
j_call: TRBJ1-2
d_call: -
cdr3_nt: TGTGCCAGCACGGAAGGGGCAAACTATGGCTACACCTTC
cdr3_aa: CASTEGANYGYTF

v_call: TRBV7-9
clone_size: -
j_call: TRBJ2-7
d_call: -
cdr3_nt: TGTGCCAGCAGCTCCCCGGGAATTCCCTACGAGCAGTACTTC
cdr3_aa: CASSSPGIPYEQYF

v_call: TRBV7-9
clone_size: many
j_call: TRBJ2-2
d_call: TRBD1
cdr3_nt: TGTGCCAGCACCCCGGACAGGGGAAGTCCCGGGGAGCTGTTTTTT
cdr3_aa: CASTPDRGSPGELFF